This T cell receptor beta chain was documented in a study of T-cell reconstitution after alpha-beta-depleted transplantation in children (dated by TCRdb to 2016 to 2018). In terms of the full investigation: T-cell immune reconstitution after TCRalphabeta/CD19-depleted allogeneic hematopoietic cell transplantation in children was quantitatively tracked in the study by means of TCR repertoire profiling.

A word on this clonotype: The antigen it binds to is not known. Per-base quality was not reported, and no clone a single base away is much larger than it.

Based on the germline V gene (reference sequence), the CDR1 and CDR2 sequences are LNHNV and YYDKDF. The cysteine opens and the phenylalanine closes a CDR3 of 15 amino acids. Just the 45-base CDR3 DNA is kept, in frame starting at base 1. V loses 5 bases, J loses 3 bases, and the germline ends lie 14 bases apart. Libraries were built with PCR. TCRdb names Illumina HiSeq 2500 as the instrument used. TCR library preparation used molecular barcoding, with unique molecular identifiers applied to normalize quantification of the TCRbeta repertoire. Using fastp at Q25 and MiXCR, TCRdb reprocessed the public reads and kept productive beta chains. A single entry per CDR3 protein holds the most common genes and DNA from its merged rows. The sample profile shows some 520,000 distinct CDR3 sequences; roughly 33% of them were found once. The leading ten clones occupy roughly 2.5% of the sample.

This chain joins TRBV15 to TRBJ2-4, and perhaps TRBD2 as D gene, on 7 matching bases. Sequencing was performed on PBMCs from the stem cell graft donor, taken from the stem cell graft. The TCR originated in a human donor who donated a stem cell graft to a child with aplastic anemia. The CDR3 region has the sequence CATSSWEGGKNIQYF. At the DNA level, the sequence is TGTGCCACCAGCTCCTGGGAGGGGGGCAAAAACATTCAGTACTTC.